Given below is one TCR beta chain in context. Its target is unknown. These data come from a study of T cell responses to AZD1222 COVID-19 vaccine. Study results and caveats: Following two doses of AZD1222, Spike-specific TCR breadth and depth rose. Just a handful of AZD1222 recipients tested seropositive at baseline. Donors, mostly white British, included more females; clonal diversity was possibly underestimated. CD4 TCRs associated with vaccination spanned spike, dominating at 160-218 and 743-854.

The CDR3 runs to 15 residues. V was trimmed by 5 bases and J by 0 bases, leaving 10 bases between them. Looked up from germline, CDR1 is MGHDK and CDR2 is SYGVNS. Clones were read by immunoSEQ multiplex PCR, and TCRdb kept only the in-frame ones, dropping some. In the table there are 200,000 or so clones, approximately 93% of which are singletons. The sample here was peripheral blood, taken 28 days after the second AZD1222 dose. The receptor comes from an adult who received the AZD1222 COVID-19 vaccine. The rearrangement uses TRBV25-1 and TRBJ2-2, with D unresolved. The CDR3 loop is CASSLGLANTGELFF. The CDR3 coding sequence is TGTGCCAGCAGTTTGGGCCTGGCGAACACCGGGGAGCTGTTTTTT.